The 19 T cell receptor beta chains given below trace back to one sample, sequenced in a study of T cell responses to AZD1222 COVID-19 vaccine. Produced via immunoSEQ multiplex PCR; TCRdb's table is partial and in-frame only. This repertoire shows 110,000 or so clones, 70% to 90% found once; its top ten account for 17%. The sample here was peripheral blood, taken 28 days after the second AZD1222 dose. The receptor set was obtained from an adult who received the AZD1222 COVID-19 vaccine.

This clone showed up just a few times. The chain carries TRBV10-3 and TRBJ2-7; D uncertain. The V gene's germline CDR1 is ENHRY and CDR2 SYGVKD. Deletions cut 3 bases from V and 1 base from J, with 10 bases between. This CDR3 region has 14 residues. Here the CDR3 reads CAISDFRPSYEQYF. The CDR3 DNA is TGTGCCATCAGTGACTTTCGACCTTCCTACGAGCAGTACTTC.

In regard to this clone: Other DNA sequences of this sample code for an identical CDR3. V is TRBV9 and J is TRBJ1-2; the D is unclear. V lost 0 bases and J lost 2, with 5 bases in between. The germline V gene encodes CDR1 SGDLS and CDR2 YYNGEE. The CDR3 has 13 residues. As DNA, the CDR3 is TGTGCCAGCAGCGTAGAGGACAACTATGGCTACACCTTC. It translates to CASSVEDNYGYTF.

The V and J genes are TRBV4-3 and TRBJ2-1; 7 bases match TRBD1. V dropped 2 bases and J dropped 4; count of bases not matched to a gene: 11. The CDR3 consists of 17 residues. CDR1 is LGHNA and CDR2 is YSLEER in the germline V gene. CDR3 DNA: TGCGCCAGCAGCCAAACACCGGGGACAGTCCAATACAATGAGCAGTTCTTC. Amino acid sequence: CASSQTPGTVQYNEQFF.

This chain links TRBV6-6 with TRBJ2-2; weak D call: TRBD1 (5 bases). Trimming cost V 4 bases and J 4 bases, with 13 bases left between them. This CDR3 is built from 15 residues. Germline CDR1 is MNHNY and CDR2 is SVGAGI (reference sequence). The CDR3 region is CASSSRQGGTGELFF. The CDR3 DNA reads TGTGCCAGCAGTTCCCGGCAGGGCGGCACCGGGGAGCTGTTTTTT.

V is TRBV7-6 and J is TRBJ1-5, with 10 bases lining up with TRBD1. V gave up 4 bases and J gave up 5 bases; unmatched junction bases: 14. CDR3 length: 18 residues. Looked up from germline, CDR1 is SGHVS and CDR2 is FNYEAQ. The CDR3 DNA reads TGTGCCAGCAGCTCCCCGGGACAGGGGATGGTCCTCCATCAGCCCCAGCATTTT. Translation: CASSSPGQGMVLHQPQHF.

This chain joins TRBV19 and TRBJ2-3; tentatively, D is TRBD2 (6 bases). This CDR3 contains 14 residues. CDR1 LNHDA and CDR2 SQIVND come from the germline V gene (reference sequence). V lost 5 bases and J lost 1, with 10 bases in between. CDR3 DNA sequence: TGTGCCAGTAGTGGCGCTAGCGGCACAGATACGCAGTATTTT. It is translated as CASSGASGTDTQYF.

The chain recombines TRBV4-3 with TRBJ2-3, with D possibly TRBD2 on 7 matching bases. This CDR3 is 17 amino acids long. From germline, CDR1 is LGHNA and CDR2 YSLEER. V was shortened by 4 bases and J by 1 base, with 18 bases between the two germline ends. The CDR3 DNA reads TGCGCCAGCAGCCTCTATCTCCGAGGGGGGGGCACAGATACGCAGTATTTT. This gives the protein CASSLYLRGGGTDTQYF.

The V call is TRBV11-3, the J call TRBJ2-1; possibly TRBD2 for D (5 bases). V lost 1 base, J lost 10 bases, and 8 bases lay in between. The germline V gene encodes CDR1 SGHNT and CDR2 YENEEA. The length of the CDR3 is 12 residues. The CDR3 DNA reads TGTGCCAGCAGCTTAGCCGGGAAAGAGCAGTTCTTC. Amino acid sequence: CASSLAGKEQFF.

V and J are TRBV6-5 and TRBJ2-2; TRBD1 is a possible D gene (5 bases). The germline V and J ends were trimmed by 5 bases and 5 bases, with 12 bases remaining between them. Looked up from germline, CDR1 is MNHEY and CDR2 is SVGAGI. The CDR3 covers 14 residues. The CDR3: CASSSQGRTGELFF. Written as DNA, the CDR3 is TGTGCCAGCAGTAGCCAGGGAAGGACCGGGGAGCTGTTTTTT.

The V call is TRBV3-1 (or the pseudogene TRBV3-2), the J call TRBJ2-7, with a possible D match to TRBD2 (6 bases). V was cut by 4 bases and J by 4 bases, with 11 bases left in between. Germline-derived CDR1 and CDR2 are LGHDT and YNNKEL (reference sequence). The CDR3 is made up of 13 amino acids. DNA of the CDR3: TGTGCCAGCAGCCTCCGGGACTCTTACGAGCAGTACTTC. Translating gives CASSLRDSYEQYF.

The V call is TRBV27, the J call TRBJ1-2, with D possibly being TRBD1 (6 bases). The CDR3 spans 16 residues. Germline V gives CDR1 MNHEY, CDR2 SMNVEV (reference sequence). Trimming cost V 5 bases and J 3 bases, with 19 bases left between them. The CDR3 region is CASSPSAGASYYGYTF. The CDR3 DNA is TGTGCCAGCAGTCCCAGTGCGGGGGCGAGTTACTATGGCTACACCTTC.

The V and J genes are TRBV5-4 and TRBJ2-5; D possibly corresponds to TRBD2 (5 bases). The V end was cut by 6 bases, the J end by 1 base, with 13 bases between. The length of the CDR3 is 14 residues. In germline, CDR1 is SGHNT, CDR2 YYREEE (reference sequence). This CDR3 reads CASNKRESQETQYF. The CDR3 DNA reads TGTGCCAGCAACAAGAGGGAGAGCCAAGAGACCCAGTACTTC.

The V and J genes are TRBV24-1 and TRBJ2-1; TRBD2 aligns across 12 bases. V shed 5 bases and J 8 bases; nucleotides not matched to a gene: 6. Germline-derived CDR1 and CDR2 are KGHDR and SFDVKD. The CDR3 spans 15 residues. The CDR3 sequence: CATSVPSGGAHEQFF. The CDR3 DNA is TGTGCCACCAGTGTTCCTAGCGGGGGGGCTCATGAGCAGTTCTTC.

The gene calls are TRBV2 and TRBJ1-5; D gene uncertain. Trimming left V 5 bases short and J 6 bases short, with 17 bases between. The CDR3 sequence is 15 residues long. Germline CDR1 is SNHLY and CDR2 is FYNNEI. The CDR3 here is CASSKDAGISQPQHF. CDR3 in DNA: TGTGCCAGCAGTAAAGACGCGGGGATCAGTCAGCCCCAGCATTTT.

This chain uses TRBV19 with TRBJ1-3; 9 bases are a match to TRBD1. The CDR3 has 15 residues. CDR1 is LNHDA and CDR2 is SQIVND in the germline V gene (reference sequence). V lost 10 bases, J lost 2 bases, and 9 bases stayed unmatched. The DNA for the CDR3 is TGTGCCATCCGATCGGACAGGGGTGCTGGAAACACCATATATTTT. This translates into CAIRSDRGAGNTIYF.

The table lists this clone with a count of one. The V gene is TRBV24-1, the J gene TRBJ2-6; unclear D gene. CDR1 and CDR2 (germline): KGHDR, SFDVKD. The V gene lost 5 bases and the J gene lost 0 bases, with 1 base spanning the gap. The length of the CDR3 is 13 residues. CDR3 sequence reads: CATSVSGANVLTF. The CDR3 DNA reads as TGTGCCACCAGTGTCTCTGGGGCCAACGTCCTGACTTTC.

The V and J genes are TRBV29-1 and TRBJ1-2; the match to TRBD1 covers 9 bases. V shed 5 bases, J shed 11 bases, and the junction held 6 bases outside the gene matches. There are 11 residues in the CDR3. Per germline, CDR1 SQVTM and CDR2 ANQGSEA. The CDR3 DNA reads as TGCAGCGTTTCCGGGACAGGGTCTTACACCTTC. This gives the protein CSVSGTGSYTF.

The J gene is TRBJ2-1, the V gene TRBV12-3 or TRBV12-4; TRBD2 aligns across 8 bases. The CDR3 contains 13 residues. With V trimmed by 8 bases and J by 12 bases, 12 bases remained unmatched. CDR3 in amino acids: CASELAPGGAQFF. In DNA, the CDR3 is TGTGCCAGCGAGTTAGCCCCGGGAGGGGCGCAGTTCTTC.

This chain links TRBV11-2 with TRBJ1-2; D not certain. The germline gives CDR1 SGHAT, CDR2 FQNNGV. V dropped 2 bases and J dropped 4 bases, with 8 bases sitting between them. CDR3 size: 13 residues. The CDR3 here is CASSLSGGYGYTF. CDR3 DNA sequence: TGTGCCAGCAGCTTATCGGGTGGCTATGGCTACACCTTC.